This TCR beta chain came from a study of blood T cell repertoires in COVID-19. Study at large: The samples span acute and convalescent COVID-19 from the United States, Italy and Spain. PBMCs, B-cell-depleted T cells, or T cells were the source of the cDNA or gDNA that made up the material.

Per the original methods: The assay estimated nucleated cells by amplifying reference gene primers. Method: immunoSEQ multiplex PCR; TCRdb's copy keeps in-frame clones and lacks some. Clonal size and the V and J genes are those of that table, whereas D and trimming came from the DNA. Of roughly 130,000 clones listed, roughly 84% were seen once; the top ten hold around an eighth. This clone was found once. This CDR3 has 14 amino acids. Germline values: CDR1 SQVTM, CDR2 ANQGSEA. V shed 3 bases and J 2 bases; nucleotides not matched to a gene: 6. The clonotype comes from a woman in her 30s who had recovered from COVID-19. The sequenced material came from peripheral blood. The V and J genes are TRBV29-1 and TRBJ2-5; 7 bases match TRBD1. Written as DNA, the CDR3 is TGCAGCGTTGACCCCGACAGGGTTCAAGAGACCCAGTACTTC. It specifies CSVDPDRVQETQYF.